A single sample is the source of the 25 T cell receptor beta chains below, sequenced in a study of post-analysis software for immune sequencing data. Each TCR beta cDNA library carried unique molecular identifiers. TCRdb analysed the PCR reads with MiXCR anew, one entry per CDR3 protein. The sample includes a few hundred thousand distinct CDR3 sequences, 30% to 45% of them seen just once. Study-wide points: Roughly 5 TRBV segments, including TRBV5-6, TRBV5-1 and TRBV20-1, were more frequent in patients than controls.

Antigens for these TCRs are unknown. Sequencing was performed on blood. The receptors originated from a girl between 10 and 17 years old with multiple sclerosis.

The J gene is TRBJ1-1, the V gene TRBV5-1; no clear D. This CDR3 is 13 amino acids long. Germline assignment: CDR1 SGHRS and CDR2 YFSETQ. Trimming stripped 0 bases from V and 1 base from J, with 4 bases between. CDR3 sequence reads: CASSLVPNTEAFF. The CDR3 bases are TGCGCCAGCAGCTTGGTTCCGAACACTGAAGCTTTCTTT. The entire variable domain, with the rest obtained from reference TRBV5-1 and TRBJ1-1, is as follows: KAGVTQTPRYLIKTRGQQVTLSCSPISGHRSVSWYQQTPGQGLQFLFEYFSETQRNKGNFPGRFSGRQFSNSRSEMNVSTLELGDSALYLCASSLVPNTEAFFGQGTRLTVV.

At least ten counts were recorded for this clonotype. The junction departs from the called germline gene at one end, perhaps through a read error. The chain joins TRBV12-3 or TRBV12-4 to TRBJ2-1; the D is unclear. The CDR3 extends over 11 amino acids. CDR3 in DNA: TGTGCCAGCAGTATAGCTGGTGAGCAGTTCTTC. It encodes CASSIAGEQFF.

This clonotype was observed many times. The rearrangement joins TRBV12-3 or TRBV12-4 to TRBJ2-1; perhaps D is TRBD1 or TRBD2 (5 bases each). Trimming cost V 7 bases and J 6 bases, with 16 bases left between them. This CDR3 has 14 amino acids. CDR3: CASTPGPSANEQFF. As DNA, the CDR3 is TGTGCCAGCACCCCGGGACCGAGCGCCAATGAGCAGTTCTTC.

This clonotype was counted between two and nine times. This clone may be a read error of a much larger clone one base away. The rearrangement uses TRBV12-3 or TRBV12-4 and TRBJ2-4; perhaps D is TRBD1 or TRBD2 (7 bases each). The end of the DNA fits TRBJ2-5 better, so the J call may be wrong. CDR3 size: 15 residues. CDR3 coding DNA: TGTGCCAGCAGGCGGGGGACAGTCGATGGTGAGACCCAGTACTTC. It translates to CASRRGTVDGETQYF.

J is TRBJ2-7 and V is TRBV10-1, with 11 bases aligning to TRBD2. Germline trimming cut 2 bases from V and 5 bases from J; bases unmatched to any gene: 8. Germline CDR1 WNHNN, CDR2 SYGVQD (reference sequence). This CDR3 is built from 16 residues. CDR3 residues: CASSETASGRRHEQYF. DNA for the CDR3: TGCGCCAGCAGTGAGACCGCTAGCGGGAGGAGGCACGAGCAGTACTTC.

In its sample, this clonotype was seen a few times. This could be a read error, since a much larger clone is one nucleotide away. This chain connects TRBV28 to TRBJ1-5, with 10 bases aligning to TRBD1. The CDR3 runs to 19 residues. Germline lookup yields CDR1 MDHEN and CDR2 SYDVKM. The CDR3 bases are TGTGCCAGCAGTTTATGGGGACAGGGGCCTTCGATTAGCAATCAGCCCCGGCATTTT. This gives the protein CASSLWGQGPSISNQPRHF.

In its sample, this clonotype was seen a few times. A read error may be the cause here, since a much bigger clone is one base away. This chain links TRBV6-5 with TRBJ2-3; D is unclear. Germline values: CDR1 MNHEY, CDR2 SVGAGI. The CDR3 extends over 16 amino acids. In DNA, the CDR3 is TGTGCCAGCGGTTACTCTGCGTTCGAGGCTCTTCGGCGGCAGTATTTT. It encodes CASGYSAFEALRRQYF.

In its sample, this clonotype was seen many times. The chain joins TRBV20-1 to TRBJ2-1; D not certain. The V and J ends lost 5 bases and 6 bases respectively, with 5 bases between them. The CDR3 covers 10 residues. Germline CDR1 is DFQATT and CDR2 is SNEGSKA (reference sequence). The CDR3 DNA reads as TGCAGTGCTTACGGCAATGAGCAGTTCTTC. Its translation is CSAYGNEQFF.

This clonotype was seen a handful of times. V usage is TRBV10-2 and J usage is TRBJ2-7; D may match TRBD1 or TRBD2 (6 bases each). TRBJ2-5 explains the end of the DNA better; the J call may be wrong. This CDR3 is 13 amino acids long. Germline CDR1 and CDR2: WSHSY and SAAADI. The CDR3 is CASQQGGGETQYF. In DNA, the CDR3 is TGCGCCAGCCAACAGGGTGGAGGGGAGACCCAGTACTTC.

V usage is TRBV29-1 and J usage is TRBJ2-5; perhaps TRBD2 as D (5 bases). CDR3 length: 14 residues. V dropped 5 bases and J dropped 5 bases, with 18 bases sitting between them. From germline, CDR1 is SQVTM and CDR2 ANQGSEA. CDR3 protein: CSVSPGLSRETQYF. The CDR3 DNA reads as TGCAGCGTTTCCCCTGGACTGAGTCGGGAGACCCAGTACTTC.

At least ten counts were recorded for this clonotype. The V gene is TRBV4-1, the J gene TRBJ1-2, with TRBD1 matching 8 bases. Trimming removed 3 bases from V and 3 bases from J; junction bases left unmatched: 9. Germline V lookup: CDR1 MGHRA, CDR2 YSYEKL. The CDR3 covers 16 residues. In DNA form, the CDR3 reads TGCGCCAGCAGCCAGGGGGGAGGACAGGGCCACTATGGCTACACCTTC. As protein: CASSQGGGQGHYGYTF.

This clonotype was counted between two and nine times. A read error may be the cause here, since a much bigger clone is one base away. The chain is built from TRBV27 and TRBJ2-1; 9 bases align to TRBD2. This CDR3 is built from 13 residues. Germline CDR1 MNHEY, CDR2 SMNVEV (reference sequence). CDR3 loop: CTSTGTSTSEQFF. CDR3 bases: TGTACCAGCACCGGGACTAGCACGTCGGAGCAGTTCTTC.

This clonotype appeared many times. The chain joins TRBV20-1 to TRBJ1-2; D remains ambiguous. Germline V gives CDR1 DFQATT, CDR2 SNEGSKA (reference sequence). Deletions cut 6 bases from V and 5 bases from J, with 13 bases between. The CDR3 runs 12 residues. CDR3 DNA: TGCAGTGCCACCGACGCCCGGTATGGCTACACCTTC. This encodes CSATDARYGYTF.

The CDR3 DNA reads TGTGCCAGCAGTTTCGGGACAGGGTACACTAATGAAAAACTGTTTTTT. Translated: CASSFGTGYTNEKLFF. The chain is built from TRBV12-3 or TRBV12-4 and TRBJ1-4; TRBD1 agrees at 9 bases. The CDR3 runs 16 residues. Losses at the gene ends were 3 bases for V and 2 bases for J; bases not matched to a gene: 4.

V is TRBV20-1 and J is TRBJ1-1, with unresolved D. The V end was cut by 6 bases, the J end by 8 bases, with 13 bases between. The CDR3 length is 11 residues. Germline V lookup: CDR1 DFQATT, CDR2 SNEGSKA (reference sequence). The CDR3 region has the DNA TGCAGTGCCCTGGGAGCGATCGAAGCTTTCTTT. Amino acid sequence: CSALGAIEAFF.

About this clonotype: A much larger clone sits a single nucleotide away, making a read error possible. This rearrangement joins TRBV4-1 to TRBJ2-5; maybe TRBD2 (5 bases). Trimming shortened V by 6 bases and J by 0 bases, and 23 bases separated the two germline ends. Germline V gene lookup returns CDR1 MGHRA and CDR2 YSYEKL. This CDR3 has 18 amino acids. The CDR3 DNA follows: TGCGCCAGCAGTCCCCATCCACCGAACGAGGGATACCAAGAGACCCAGTACTTC. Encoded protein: CASSPHPPNEGYQETQYF.

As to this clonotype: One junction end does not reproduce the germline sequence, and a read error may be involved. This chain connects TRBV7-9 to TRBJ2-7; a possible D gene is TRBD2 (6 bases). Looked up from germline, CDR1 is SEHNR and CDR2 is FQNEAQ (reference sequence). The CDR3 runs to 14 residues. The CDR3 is CACSVGAGRHEQYF. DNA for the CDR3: TGTGCCTGCAGCGTAGGAGCAGGGAGGCATGAGCAGTACTTC.

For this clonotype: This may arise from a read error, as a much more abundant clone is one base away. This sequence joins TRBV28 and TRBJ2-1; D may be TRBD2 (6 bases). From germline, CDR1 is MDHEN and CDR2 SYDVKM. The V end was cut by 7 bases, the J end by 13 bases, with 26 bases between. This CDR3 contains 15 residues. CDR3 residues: CASTAGLQHGETQFF. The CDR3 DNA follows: TGTGCCAGCACCGCGGGGCTACAGCACGGAGAGACCCAGTTCTTC.

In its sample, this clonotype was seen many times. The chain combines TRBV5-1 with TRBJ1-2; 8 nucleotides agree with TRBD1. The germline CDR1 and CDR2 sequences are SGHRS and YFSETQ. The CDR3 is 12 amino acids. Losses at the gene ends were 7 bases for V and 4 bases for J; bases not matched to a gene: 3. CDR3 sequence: CASGQGSYGYTF. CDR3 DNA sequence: TGCGCCAGCGGACAGGGTAGCTATGGCTACACCTTC.

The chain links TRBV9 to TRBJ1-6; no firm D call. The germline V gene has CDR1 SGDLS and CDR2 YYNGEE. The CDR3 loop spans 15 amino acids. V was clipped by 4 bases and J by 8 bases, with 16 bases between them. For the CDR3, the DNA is TGTGCCAGCAGCCCCAGGCCGTGGTTGGATTCACCCCTCCACTTT. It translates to CASSPRPWLDSPLHF. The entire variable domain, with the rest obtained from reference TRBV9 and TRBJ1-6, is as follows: DSGVTQTPKHLITATGQRVTLRCSPRSGDLSVYWYQQSLDQGLQFLIQYYNGEERAKGNILERFSAQQFPDLHSELNLSSLELGDSALYFCASSPRPWLDSPLHFGNGTRLTVT.

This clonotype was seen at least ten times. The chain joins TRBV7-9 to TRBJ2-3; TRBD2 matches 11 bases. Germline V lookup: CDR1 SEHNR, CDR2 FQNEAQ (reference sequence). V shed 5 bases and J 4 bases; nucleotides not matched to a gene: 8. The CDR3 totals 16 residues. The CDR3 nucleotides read TGTGCCAGCAGCACAACCCTAGCGGGGGGCTCAGATACGCAGTATTTT. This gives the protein CASSTTLAGGSDTQYF.

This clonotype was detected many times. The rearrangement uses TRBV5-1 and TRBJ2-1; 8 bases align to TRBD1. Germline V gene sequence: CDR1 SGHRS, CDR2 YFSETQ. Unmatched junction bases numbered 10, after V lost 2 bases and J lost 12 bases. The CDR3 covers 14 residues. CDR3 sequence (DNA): TGCGCCAGCAGCTTTGGGGACAGGATTCACGGGCAGTTCTTC. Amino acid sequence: CASSFGDRIHGQFF.

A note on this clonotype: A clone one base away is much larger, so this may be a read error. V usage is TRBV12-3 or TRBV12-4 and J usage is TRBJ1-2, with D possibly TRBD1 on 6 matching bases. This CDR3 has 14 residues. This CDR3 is CASRRRGGHYGHTF. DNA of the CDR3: TGTGCCAGCAGACGACGTGGGGGGCACTATGGCCACACCTTC.

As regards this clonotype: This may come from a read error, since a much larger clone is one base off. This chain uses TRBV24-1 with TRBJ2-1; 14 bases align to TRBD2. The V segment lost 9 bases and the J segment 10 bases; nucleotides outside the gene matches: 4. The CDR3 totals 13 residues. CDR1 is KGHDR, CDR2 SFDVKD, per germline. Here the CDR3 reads CATGTSGGLEQFF. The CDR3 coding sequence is TGTGCCACCGGGACTAGCGGGGGTCTCGAGCAGTTCTTC.

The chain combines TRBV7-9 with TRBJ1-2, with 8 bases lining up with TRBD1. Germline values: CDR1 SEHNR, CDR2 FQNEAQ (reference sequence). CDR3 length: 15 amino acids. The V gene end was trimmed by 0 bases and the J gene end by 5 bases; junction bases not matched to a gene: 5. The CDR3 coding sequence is TGTGCCAGCAGCTTAGCGTCAGGGGGCAAATATGGCTACACCTTC. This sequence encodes CASSLASGGKYGYTF.